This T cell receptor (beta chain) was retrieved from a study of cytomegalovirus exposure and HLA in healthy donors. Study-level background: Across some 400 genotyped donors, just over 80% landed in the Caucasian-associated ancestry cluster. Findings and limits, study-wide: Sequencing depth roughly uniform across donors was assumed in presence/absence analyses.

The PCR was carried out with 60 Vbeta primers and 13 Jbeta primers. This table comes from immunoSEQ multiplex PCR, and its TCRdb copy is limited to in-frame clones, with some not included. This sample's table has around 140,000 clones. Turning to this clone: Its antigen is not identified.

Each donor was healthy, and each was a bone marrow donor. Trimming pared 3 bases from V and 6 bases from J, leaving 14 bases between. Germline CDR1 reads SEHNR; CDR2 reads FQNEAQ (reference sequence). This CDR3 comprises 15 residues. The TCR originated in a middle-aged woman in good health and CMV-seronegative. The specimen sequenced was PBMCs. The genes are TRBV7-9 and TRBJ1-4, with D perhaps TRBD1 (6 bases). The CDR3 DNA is TGTGCCAGCAGCTTCCAGGGGCCGGGTGATGAAAAACTGTTTTTT. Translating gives CASSFQGPGDEKLFF.